Listed here are 9 T cell receptor beta chains from one sample, sequenced in a study of blood T cells in healthy people across ages. Using a J-beta primer mix together with a sample-barcoded 5' primer, a second PCR was run for roughly 7 to 12 cycles. TCRdb reprocessed the 5' RACE reads via MiXCR and lists one record per CDR3 protein. Among 500,000 to 700,000 distinct CDR3 sequences, roughly 30% were seen once, and the ten largest hold roughly 14%. The sample consisted of blood. Receptor source: a woman of 80 years or more in good health.

This clonotype was seen ten or more times. V gene TRBV5-1 combines with J gene TRBJ2-7; 7 positions match TRBD2. Germline assignment: CDR1 SGHRS and CDR2 YFSETQ. With 4 bases clipped from V and 2 bases from J, the junction kept 3 bases outside the gene matches. CDR3 length: 13 residues. The CDR3 region is CASSRDYPYEQYF. The CDR3 DNA is TGCGCCAGCAGCCGGGACTACCCCTACGAGCAGTACTTC.

With regard to this clonotype: This could be a read error, since a much larger clone is one nucleotide away. The chain uses TRBV15 and TRBJ1-2, with TRBD1 identical over 11 bases. Germline CDR1 LNHNV, CDR2 YYDKDF (reference sequence). CDR3 length: 17 amino acids. The CDR3 sequence is CVTSGWDRGTGNYGYTF. The CDR3, as DNA: TGTGTCACCAGCGGGTGGGACAGGGGGACTGGCAACTATGGCTACACCTTC.

The chain combines TRBV7-2 with TRBJ2-3, with TRBD2 matching 8 bases. CDR1 and CDR2 (germline): SGHTA, FQGNSA. The CDR3 contains 14 residues. V was clipped by 4 bases and J by 6 bases; unmatched bases: 6. CDR3 protein: CASSSASGRDTQYF. DNA of the CDR3: TGTGCCAGCAGCTCCGCTAGCGGGCGGGATACGCAGTATTTT.

This clonotype was seen a handful of times. The chain links TRBV2 to TRBJ1-5; D is possibly TRBD1 (5 bases). This CDR3 has 14 residues. The germline V and J ends were trimmed by 5 bases and 4 bases, with 12 bases remaining between them. Germline V gene data show CDR1 as SNHLY and CDR2 as FYNNEI. The CDR3: CASSSRDGNQPQHF. The CDR3 DNA reads TGTGCCAGCAGTAGCCGGGACGGTAATCAGCCCCAGCATTTT. The full variable domain, its missing parts supplied by reference TRBV2 and TRBJ1-5, is EPEVTQTPSHQVTQMGQEVILRCVPISNHLYFYWYRQILGQKVEFLVSFYNNEISEKSEIFDDQFSVERPDGSNFTLKIRSTKLEDSAMYFCASSSRDGNQPQHFGDGTRLSIL.

This clonotype was observed at least ten times. The chain joins TRBV7-9 to TRBJ2-7; D unresolved. The CDR3 contains 13 residues. Germline CDR1 and CDR2: SEHNR and FQNEAQ (reference sequence). The V end lost 8 bases, the J end lost 0 bases, and 11 bases lay between the germline ends. The CDR3 sequence: CASRPSISYEQYF. Written as DNA, the CDR3 is TGTGCCAGCCGACCATCCATCTCCTACGAGCAGTACTTC.

Worth noting for this clonotype: This clone may be a read error of a much larger clone one base away. This chain joins TRBV7-9 and TRBJ1-2, with D uncertain. Germline V gene sequence: CDR1 SEHNR, CDR2 FQNEAQ (reference sequence). This CDR3 is 12 amino acids long. In nucleotides, the CDR3 is TGTTCCAGCAGCTTAGGTCACTATGGCTACACCTTC. This translates into CSSSLGHYGYTF. The variable domain in full, with the rest retrieved from reference TRBV7-9 and TRBJ1-2, is DTGVSQNPRHKITKRGQNVTFRCDPISEHNRLYWYRQTLGQGPEFLTYFQNEAQLEKSRLLSDRFSAERPKGSFSTLEIQRTEQGDSAMYLCSSSLGHYGYTFGSGTRLTVV.

The rearrangement joins TRBV5-6 to TRBJ1-1; D is unresolved. The length of the CDR3 is 15 residues. Trimming left V 4 bases short and J 0 bases short, with 13 bases between. The germline V gene encodes CDR1 SGHDT and CDR2 YYEEEE. The CDR3 region has the DNA TGTGCCAGCAGCCCCCGACCGGAAATGAACACTGAAGCTTTCTTT. Its translation: CASSPRPEMNTEAFF.

This clonotype was observed at least ten times. The rearrangement uses TRBV7-9 and TRBJ2-1; 9 bases align to TRBD2. Germline V gene sequence: CDR1 SEHNR, CDR2 FQNEAQ (reference sequence). The length of the CDR3 is 16 residues. V lost 10 bases and J lost 0; bases outside the gene matches: 10. The DNA for the CDR3 is TGTGCCACTTCGACTAGCGGTGCGAGCTCCTACAATGAGCAGTTCTTC. As protein: CATSTSGASSYNEQFF.

This clonotype was detected only a few times. The chain couples TRBV20-1 to TRBJ1-4; 10 bases match TRBD1. This CDR3 has 15 residues. CDR1 is DFQATT and CDR2 is SNEGSKA in the germline V gene (reference sequence). Germline trimming cut 0 bases from V and 8 bases from J; bases unmatched to any gene: 6. DNA for the CDR3: TGCAGTGCTAGAGATCCGGGACAGGGGAGCGAAAAACTGTTTTTT. Translating gives CSARDPGQGSEKLFF.